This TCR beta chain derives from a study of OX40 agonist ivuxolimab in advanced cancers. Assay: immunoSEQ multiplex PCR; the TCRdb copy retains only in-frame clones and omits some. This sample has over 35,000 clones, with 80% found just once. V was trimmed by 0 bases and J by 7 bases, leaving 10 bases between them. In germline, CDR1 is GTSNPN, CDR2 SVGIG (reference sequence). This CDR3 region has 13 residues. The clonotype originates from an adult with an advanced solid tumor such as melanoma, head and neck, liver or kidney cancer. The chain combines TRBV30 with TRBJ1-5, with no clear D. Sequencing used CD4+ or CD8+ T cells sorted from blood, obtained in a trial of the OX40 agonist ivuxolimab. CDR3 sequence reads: CAWSVGWRQPQHF. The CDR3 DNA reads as TGTGCCTGGAGTGTAGGGTGGCGCCAGCCCCAGCATTTT.